This T cell receptor (beta chain) was recorded in a study of cytomegalovirus exposure and HLA in healthy donors. Study overall: The 90 to 150 validation repertoires used the same platform as the approximately 700 first-cohort repertoires, a later analysis reported.

Germline CDR1 and CDR2: SNHLY and FYNNEI. The CDR3 spans 14 residues. Trimming removed 8 bases from V and 4 bases from J, with 17 bases in between. Sequencing used immunoSEQ multiplex PCR; TCRdb keeps in-frame clones, though not all of them. The sample holds some 68,000 clones, 90% to 95% seen once. Study findings and constraints: In vitro data verified a few CMV-associated chains as specific for CMV antigens. According to a subsequent analysis, TCR clusters from the first cohort were inclined to appear together in the roughly 120 validation repertoires.

Points on this clone: The antigen is undetermined.

This receptor was identified in a man between 18 and 35 years old in good health and CMV-seropositive. The chain joins TRBV2 to TRBJ1-1; D remains ambiguous. The sequencing sample was made of PBMCs. The CDR3: CASRLAGGGTEAFF. The CDR3 nucleotides are TGTGCCAGCCGACTGGCGGGTGGTGGCACTGAAGCTTTCTTT.